This is a list of T cell receptor beta chains from one sample in a study of regulatory T cells in long-lasting Graves disease. TCRdb itself ran the multiplex PCR reads through MiXCR, one entry per CDR3 protein. Of approximately 460,000 distinct CDR3 sequences in the sample, roughly 17% are singletons; the top ten hold roughly 10%. These data also featured in a second study, about T cells in Graves' hyperthyroidism and ophthalmopathy.

Sequencing was performed on peripheral blood mononuclear cells (PBMCs), taken at new diagnosis, from a patient treated with antithyroid drugs. The receptors here all came from a woman in her 30s with Graves disease. Both conserved end residues are part of each CDR3.

TRBV7-2 | CASSSRQGAGEKLFF
TRBV20-1 | CSARVGAEWETQYF
TRBV28 | CASSLRGIERGYTF
TRBV19 | CASLPIGADQPQHF
TRBV5-4 | CASSSAGTMVSYNSPLHF
TRBV12-3/TRBV12-4 | CASSFGGRASNTGELFF
TRBV6-5 | CASSYVSGSPQRETQYF
TRBV20-1 | CSARQGASTDTQYF
TRBV10-3 | CAISERQGRQFF
TRBV2 | CASSRSSGANVLTF
TRBV27 | CALGGPPADEQFF
TRBV5-1 | CASSFQLMNTEAFF
TRBV27 | CASSPFAGEETQYF
TRBV27 | CASSRGRSGYTF
TRBV28 | CASRPQPYSNQPQHF
TRBV5-6 | CASSLRRGGIHNEQFF
TRBV5-1 | CASRETGGLGTEAFF
TRBV9 | CASSTTSGGNTGELFF
TRBV7-8 | CASSLGRGKMNTEAFF
TRBV30 | CAWSVKALWRGKLFF
TRBV11-3 | CASSRHSVVGYRTGELFF
TRBV6-1 | CASSTRQLADLTQYF
TRBV29-1 | CSVEDRRTGEKLFF
TRBV7-3 | CASSRADNNEQFF
TRBV15 | CATSSMGLAGGESSYNEQFF
TRBV6-2/TRBV6-3 | CASRPEAGEDYNEQFF
TRBV4-1 | CASSQELASTYEQYF
TRBV11-2 | CASSVGTMRTDTQYF
TRBV29-1 | CSARGTSLTETQYF
TRBV7-9 | CASSSPLGTSGYQETQYF
TRBV28 | CASSRDSSSGNTIYF
TRBV5-1 | CASFSPSPGNQPQHF
TRBV6-6 | CASNYSTGERTEAFF
TRBV27 | CASSLRSGTAIPDTQYF
TRBV5-1 | CASSLLRGKNTEAFF
TRBV29-1 | CSVEVWDEQFF
TRBV4-1 | CASSQVWPQGAVRTDTQYF
TRBV7-2 | CASSLGGPGTQDDTQYF
TRBV7-9 | CASSSLGSRANEQFF
TRBV6-1 | CASTHRTGGANTEAFF
TRBV9 | CASSVAPGYGYTF
TRBV4-2 | CASSQPRLAGTDTQYF
TRBV28 | CASSLPSGGPLAGSGEQYF
TRBV6-5 | CASSYLELAGVTGKNEQFF
TRBV2 | CASSGFGDTGELFF
TRBV30 | CAWSATGSSGEQYF
TRBV5-1 | CASRDGATNEKLFF
TRBV11-2 | CASSTPGQGVWETQYF
TRBV29-1 | CSVELGNEQFF
TRBV20-1 | CSAPHDGSGTEAFF
TRBV24-1 | CATSDPGQGNTGELFF
TRBV3-1 | CASSQVSSGNTIYF
TRBV20-1 | CSAREWDRGNQPQHF
TRBV7-8 | CASSFQGLAGEGVEQYF
TRBV27 | CASSLFVLRELFF
TRBV12-3/TRBV12-4 | CASSLLGQGAQETQYF
TRBV19 | CASSAGMGQLNEQFF